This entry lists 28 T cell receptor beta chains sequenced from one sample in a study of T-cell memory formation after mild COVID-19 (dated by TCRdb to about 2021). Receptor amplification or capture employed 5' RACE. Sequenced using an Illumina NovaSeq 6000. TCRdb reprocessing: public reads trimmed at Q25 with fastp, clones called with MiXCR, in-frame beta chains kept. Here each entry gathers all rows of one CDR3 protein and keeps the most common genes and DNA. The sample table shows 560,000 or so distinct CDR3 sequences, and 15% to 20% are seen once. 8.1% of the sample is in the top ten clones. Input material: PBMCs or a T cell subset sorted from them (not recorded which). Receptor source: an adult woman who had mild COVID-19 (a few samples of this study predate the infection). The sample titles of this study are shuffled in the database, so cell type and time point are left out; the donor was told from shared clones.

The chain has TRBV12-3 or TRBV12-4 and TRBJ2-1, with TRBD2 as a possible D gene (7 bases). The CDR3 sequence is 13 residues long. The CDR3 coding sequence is TGTGCGACGGGGGGCTACTCCTACAATGAGCAGTTCTTC. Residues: CATGGYSYNEQFF.

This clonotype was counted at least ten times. The CDR3 spells CASSPLAGVQETQYF. As DNA, the CDR3 is TGCGCCAGCAGCCCTCTAGCGGGGGTACAAGAGACCCAGTACTTC. The rearrangement uses TRBV4-1 and TRBJ2-5; 10 bases align to TRBD2. CDR3 size: 15 residues. V was clipped by 4 bases and J by 2 bases; unmatched bases: 4. Germline CDR1 reads MGHRA; CDR2 reads YSYEKL.

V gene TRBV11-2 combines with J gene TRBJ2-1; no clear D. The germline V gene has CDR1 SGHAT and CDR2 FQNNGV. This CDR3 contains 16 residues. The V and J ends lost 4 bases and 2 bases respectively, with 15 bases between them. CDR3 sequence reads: CASSSSGGAAYNEQFF. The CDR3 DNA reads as TGTGCCAGCAGCTCTTCCGGCGGAGCTGCCTACAATGAGCAGTTCTTC.

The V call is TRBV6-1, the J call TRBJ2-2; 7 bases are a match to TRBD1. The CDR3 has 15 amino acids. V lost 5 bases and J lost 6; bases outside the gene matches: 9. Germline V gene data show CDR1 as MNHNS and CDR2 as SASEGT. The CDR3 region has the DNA TGTGCCAGCAGTCGAGGGACAGTGGCGGCCGGGGAGCTGTTTTTT. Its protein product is CASSRGTVAAGELFF.

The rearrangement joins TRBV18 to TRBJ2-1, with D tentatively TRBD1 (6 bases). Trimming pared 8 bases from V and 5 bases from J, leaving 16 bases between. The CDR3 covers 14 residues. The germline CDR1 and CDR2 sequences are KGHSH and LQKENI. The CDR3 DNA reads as TGTGCCAGCGCCACGAGGGGGAGCAACAATGAGCAGTTCTTC. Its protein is CASATRGSNNEQFF.

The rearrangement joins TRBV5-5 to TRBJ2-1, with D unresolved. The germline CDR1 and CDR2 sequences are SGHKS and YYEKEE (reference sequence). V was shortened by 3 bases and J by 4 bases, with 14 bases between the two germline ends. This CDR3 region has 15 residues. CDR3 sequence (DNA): TGTGCCAGCAGCTCCCTTGTAGCCGAATACAATGAGCAGTTCTTC. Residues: CASSSLVAEYNEQFF.

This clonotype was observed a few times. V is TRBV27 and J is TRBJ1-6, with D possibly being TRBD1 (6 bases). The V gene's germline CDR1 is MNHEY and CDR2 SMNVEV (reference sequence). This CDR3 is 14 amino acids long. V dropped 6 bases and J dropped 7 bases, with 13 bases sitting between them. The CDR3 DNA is TGTGCCAGCAGAATGGGGGGGCTAAATTCACCCCTCCACTTT. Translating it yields CASRMGGLNSPLHF.

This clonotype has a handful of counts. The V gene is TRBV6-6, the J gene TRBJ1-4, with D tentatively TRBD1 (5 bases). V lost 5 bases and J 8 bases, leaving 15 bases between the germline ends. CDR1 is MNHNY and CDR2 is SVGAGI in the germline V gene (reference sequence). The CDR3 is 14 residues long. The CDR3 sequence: CASSVPGRVEKLFF. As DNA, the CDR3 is TGTGCCAGCAGTGTACCGGGCAGGGTGGAAAAACTGTTTTTT.

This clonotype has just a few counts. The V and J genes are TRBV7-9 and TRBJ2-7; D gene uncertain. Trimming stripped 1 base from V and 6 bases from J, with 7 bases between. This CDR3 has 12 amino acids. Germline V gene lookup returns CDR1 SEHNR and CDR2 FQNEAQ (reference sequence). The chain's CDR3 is CASSLGTSEQYF. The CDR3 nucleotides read TGTGCCAGCAGCTTAGGGACCTCCGAGCAGTACTTC.

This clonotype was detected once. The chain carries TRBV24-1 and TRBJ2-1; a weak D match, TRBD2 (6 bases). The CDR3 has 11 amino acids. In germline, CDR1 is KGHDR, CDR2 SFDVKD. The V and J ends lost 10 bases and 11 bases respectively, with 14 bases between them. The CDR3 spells CATGLAGQQFF. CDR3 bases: TGTGCCACGGGGTTGGCGGGACAGCAGTTCTTC.

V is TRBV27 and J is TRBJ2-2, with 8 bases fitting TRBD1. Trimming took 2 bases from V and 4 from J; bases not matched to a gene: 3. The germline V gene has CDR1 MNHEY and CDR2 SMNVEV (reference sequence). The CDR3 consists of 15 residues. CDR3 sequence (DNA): TGTGCCAGCAGTTTAGGACAGGGTGCCACCGGGGAGCTGTTTTTT. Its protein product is CASSLGQGATGELFF.

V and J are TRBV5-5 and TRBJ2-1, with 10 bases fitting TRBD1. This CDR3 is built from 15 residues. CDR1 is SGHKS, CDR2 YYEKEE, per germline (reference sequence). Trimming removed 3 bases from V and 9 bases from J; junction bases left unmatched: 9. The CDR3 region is CASSYWTGGHGEQFF. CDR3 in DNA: TGTGCCAGCAGCTACTGGACAGGGGGGCATGGTGAGCAGTTCTTC.

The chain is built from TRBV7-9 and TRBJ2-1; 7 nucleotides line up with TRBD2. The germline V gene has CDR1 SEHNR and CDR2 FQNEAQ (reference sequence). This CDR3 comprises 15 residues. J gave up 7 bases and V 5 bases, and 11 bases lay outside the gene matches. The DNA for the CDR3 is TGTGCCAGCAGCCCTGACCTTAGCGGGCTAAATGAGCAGTTCTTC. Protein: CASSPDLSGLNEQFF.

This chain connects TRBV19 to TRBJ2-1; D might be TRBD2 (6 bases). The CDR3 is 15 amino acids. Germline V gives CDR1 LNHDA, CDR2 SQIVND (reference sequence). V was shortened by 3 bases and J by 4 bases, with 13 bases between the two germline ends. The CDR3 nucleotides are TGTGCCAGTAGTATCACTAGCCCCTTATACAATGAGCAGTTCTTC. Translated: CASSITSPLYNEQFF.

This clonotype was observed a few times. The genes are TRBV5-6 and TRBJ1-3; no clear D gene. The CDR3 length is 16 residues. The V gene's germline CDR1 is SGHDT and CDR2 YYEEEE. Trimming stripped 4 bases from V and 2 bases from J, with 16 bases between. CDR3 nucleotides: TGTGCCAGCAGCCGAGGACTTTCCCAAACTGGAAACACCATATATTTT. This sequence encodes CASSRGLSQTGNTIYF.

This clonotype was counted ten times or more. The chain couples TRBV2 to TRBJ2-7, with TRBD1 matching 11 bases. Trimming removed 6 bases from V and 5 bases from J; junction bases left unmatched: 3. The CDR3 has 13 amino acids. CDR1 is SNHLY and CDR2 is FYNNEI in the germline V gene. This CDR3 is CASRGQGANEQYF. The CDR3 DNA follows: TGTGCCAGCAGAGGACAGGGGGCAAACGAGCAGTACTTC.

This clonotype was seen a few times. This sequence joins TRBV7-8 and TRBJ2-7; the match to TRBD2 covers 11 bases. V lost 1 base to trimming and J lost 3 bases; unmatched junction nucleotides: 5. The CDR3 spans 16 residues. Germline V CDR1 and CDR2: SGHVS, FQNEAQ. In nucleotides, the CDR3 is TGTGCCAGCAGCTTAGTAGTACTAGCGGGAGACTACGAGCAGTACTTC. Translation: CASSLVVLAGDYEQYF.

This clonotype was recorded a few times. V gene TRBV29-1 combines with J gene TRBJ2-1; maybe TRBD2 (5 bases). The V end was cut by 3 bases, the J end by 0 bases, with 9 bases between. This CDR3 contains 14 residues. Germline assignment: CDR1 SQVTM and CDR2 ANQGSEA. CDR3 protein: CSVEGADSYNEQFF. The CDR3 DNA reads TGCAGCGTTGAGGGAGCGGACTCCTACAATGAGCAGTTCTTC.

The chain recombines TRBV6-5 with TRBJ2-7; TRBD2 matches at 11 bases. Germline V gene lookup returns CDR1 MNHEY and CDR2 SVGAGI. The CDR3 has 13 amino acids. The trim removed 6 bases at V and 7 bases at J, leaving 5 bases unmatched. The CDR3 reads CASRLAGGQEQYF. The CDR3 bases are TGTGCCAGCAGGTTAGCGGGGGGGCAAGAGCAGTACTTC.

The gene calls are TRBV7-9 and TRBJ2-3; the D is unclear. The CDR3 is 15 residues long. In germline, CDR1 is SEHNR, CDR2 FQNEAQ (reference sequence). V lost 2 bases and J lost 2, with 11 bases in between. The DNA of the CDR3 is TGTGCCAGCAGCTTATCGGTAGTTCCCACAGATACGCAGTATTTT. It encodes CASSLSVVPTDTQYF.

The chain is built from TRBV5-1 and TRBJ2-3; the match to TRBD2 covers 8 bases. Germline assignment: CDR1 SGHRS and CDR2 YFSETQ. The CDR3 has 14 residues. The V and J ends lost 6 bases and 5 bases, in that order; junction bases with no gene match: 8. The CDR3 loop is CASTPGLVGDTQYF. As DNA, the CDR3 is TGCGCCAGCACTCCGGGACTAGTTGGAGATACGCAGTATTTT.

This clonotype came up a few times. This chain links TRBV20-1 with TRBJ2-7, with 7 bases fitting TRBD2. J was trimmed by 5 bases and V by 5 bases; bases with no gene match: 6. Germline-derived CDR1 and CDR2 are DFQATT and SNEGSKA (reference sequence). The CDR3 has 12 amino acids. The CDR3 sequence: CSAQTSLHEQYF. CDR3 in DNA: TGCAGTGCTCAGACTAGCTTGCACGAGCAGTACTTC.

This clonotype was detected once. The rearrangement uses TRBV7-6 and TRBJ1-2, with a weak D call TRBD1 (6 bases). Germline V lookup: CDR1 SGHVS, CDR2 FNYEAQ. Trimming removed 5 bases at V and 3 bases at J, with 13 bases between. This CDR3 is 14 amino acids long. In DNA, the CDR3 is TGTGCCAGCAGCCCCATTGGGGGCCACTATGGCTACACCTTC. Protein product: CASSPIGGHYGYTF.

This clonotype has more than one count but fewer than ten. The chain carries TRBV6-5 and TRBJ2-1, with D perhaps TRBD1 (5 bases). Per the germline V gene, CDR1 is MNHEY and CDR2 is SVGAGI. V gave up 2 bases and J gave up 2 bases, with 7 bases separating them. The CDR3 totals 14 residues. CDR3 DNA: TGTGCCAGCAGTTACAGGGGTGCCTACAATGAGCAGTTCTTC. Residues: CASSYRGAYNEQFF.

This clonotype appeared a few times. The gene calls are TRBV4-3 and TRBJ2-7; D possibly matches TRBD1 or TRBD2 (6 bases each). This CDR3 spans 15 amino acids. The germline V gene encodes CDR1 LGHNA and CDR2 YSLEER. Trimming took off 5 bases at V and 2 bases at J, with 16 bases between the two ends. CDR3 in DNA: TGCGCCAGCAGCTTTTGGGGGGCGGGGACCTACGAGCAGTACTTC. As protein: CASSFWGAGTYEQYF.

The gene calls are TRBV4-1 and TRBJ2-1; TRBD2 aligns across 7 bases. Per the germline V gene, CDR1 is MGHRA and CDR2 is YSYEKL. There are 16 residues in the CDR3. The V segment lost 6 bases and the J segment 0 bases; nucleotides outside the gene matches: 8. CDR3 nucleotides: TGCGCCAGCAGACGGGAGGCGCAGAGCTCCTACAATGAGCAGTTCTTC. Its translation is CASRREAQSSYNEQFF.

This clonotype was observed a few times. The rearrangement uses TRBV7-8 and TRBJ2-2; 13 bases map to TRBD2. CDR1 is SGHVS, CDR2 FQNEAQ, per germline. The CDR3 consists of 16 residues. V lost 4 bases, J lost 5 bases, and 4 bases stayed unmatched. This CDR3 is CASSSETSGGTGELFF. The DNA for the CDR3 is TGTGCCAGCAGCTCAGAGACTAGCGGGGGGACCGGGGAGCTGTTTTTT.

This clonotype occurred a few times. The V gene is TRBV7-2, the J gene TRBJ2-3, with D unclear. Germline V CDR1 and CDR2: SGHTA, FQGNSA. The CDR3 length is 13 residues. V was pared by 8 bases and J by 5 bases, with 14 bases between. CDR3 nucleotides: TGTGCCAGCCGCCGGCACGCGGAAGATACGCAGTATTTT. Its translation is CASRRHAEDTQYF.